This T cell receptor (beta chain) was profiled in a study of shared clonotypes between healthy human individuals. Overall study: Donors had three CD4 naive, three CD4 memory, two CD8 naive and one CD8 memory plate apiece.

Study observations and caveats: Genetic and exposure-history diversity was limited by the few donors.

The ends were cut back, 6 bases at V and 10 bases at J, with 16 bases in the middle. Germline lookup yields CDR1 MGHDK and CDR2 SYGVNS. CDR3 size: 13 residues. Template for every sorted-subset replicate PCR totaled roughly 200 ng DNA, 25,000 to 30,000 T cell genomes. In the original processing: Filtering differed since immunoSEQ provided only junctions, with no quality scores. The data were produced by immunoSEQ multiplex PCR, yet TCRdb's version contains in-frame clones alone and is incomplete. V and J calls and clone size are those listed in that table; D and trimming were worked out from the DNA. The sample has roughly 850,000 clones, 95% to 97% seen once. A word on this clone: Its antigen is not known.

Terminally differentiated effector memory CD45RA+ cells were excluded by CCR7 positive selection of CD45RO-negative cells. Sequenced: naive CD8+ T cells sorted from blood. The clonotype comes from a man younger than 40 in good health. The chain is built from TRBV25-1 and TRBJ2-4; D possibly matches TRBD1 or TRBD2 (7 bases each). The chain's CDR3 is CASRSGDSRIQYF. CDR3 coding DNA: TGTGCCAGCAGAAGCGGGGACAGCCGAATTCAGTACTTC.